The present TCR beta chain was sequenced within a study of lymphopenia after photon versus proton radiotherapy. The CDR3 has 13 amino acids. V was cut by 5 bases and J by 6 bases, with 11 bases left in between. Germline CDR1 and CDR2: MNHEY and SMNVEV (reference sequence). Some clones are missing from TCRdb's copy, which holds only in-frame ones; the method was immunoSEQ multiplex PCR. This table holds some 42,000 clones, about four fifths found once. This chain links TRBV27 with TRBJ2-1; no reliable D call. Sequencing used peripheral blood, obtained from a patient treated with proton-based radiotherapy. This receptor was obtained from a woman in her 70s with pancreatic cancer. CDR3 DNA sequence: TGTGCCAGCAGTACCGTAAGGCCCAATGAGCAGTTCTTC. Translating it yields CASSTVRPNEQFF.